The 22 T cell receptor beta chains listed next were all sequenced from one sample in a study of blood T cell repertoires in COVID-19. Sequenced by immunoSEQ multiplex PCR; TCRdb stores in-frame clones only, minus some. The sample has 250,000 to 350,000 clones, 87% seen once. The source material was peripheral blood. Receptors were obtained from a woman aged 45-65 years who had recovered from COVID-19.

J is TRBJ1-2 and V is TRBV29-1; D remains unclear. This CDR3 contains 12 residues. Between the trimmed V and J ends, which lost 6 bases and 4 bases, there was a span of 12 bases. Germline CDR1 and CDR2: SQVTM and ANQGSEA. Written as DNA, the CDR3 is TGCAGCGTGGAGGGAGCAGTCTATGGCTACACCTTC. As protein: CSVEGAVYGYTF.

The chain carries TRBV3-1 (or the pseudogene TRBV3-2) and TRBJ1-2; D not certain. Germline V gene data show CDR1 as LGHDT and CDR2 as YNNKEL (reference sequence). The CDR3 covers 13 residues. Trimming took 3 bases from V and 8 from J, leaving 13 bases between them. The CDR3 DNA sequence: TGTGCCAGCAGCCATATGGAGGGTAAAGGCTACACCTTC. Translating it yields CASSHMEGKGYTF.

This rearrangement joins TRBV30 to TRBJ1-6, with a tentative D call TRBD1 (5 bases). V was trimmed by 3 bases and J by 9 bases, leaving 18 bases between them. Germline-derived CDR1 and CDR2 are GTSNPN and SVGIG (reference sequence). This CDR3 has 15 residues. As DNA, the CDR3 is TGTGCCTGGAGGTCCCGGGGGGTGGGAAGTTCACCCCTCCACTTT. This codes for CAWRSRGVGSSPLHF.

The chain has TRBV5-8 and TRBJ2-3; the match to TRBD2 covers 11 bases. Germline loops: CDR1 SGHTS, CDR2 YDEGEE. The length of the CDR3 is 17 residues. J was trimmed by 2 bases and V by 0 bases; bases with no gene match: 5. This CDR3 reads CASSLEASGGYTDTQYF. CDR3 coding DNA: TGTGCCAGCAGCTTGGAGGCTAGCGGGGGGTACACAGATACGCAGTATTTT.

Concerning this clone: Other DNA sequences in this specimen translate into the identical CDR3. The chain carries TRBV5-1 and TRBJ1-4; 7 bases map to TRBD1. Germline V gene data show CDR1 as SGHRS and CDR2 as YFSETQ. After removal of 4 bases from V and 0 bases from J, the junction contained 3 bases not matched to a gene. CDR3 size: 15 residues. CDR3 nucleotides: TGCGCCAGCAGCCTGCAGGGGGCAACTAATGAAAAACTGTTTTTT. Its translation is CASSLQGATNEKLFF. The full variable domain, rest sourced from reference TRBV5-1 and TRBJ1-4, is KAGVTQTPRYLIKTRGQQVTLSCSPISGHRSVSWYQQTPGQGLQFLFEYFSETQRNKGNFPGRFSGRQFSNSRSEMNVSTLELGDSALYLCASSLQGATNEKLFFGSGTQLSVL.

The chain joins TRBV6-1 to TRBJ1-3; tentatively, D is TRBD1 (6 bases). The length of the CDR3 is 15 residues. Looked up from germline, CDR1 is MNHNS and CDR2 is SASEGT. With 3 bases removed from V and 2 bases from J, the gap between germline ends came to 11 bases. CDR3 DNA sequence: TGTGCCAGCAGTGAGTACGACAGGCCTGGAAACACCATATATTTT. It is translated as CASSEYDRPGNTIYF.

The chain uses TRBV24-1 and TRBJ2-1, with 10 bases matching TRBD2. The CDR3 consists of 20 residues. Germline V gives CDR1 KGHDR, CDR2 SFDVKD. Unmatched junction bases numbered 21, after V lost 1 base and J lost 10 bases. CDR3 nucleotide sequence: TGTGCCACCAGTGATTTCACAGGGGGTCGAGCGGGAGGGAGGCCAGAGGAGCAGTTCTTC. It codes for CATSDFTGGRAGGRPEEQFF.

J is TRBJ1-5 and V is TRBV30; weak D call: TRBD1 (6 bases). CDR1 GTSNPN and CDR2 SVGIG come from the germline V gene (reference sequence). This CDR3 contains 14 residues. The V end was cut by 4 bases, the J end by 0 bases, with 10 bases between. CDR3 sequence (DNA): TGTGCCTGGAAACAGGGTCATAGCAATCAGCCCCAGCATTTT. Its translation is CAWKQGHSNQPQHF.

V gene TRBV6-2 or TRBV6-3 combines with J gene TRBJ1-6, with a tentative D call TRBD1 (6 bases). The length of the CDR3 is 14 residues. Germline values: CDR1 MNHEY, CDR2 SVGEGT. V dropped 6 bases and J dropped 4 bases, with 10 bases sitting between them. Here the CDR3 reads CASSLRGYNSPLHF. The DNA of the CDR3 is TGTGCCAGCAGCCTCAGGGGATATAATTCACCCCTCCACTTT.

V gene TRBV2 combines with J gene TRBJ2-7, with D tentatively TRBD1 (6 bases). The germline CDR1 and CDR2 sequences are SNHLY and FYNNEI. The CDR3 sequence is 14 residues long. Deletions cut 4 bases from V and 2 bases from J, with 12 bases between. CDR3 sequence (DNA): TGTGCCAGCAGTGCCCGGACAGCCCCCTACGAGCAGTACTTC. This gives the protein CASSARTAPYEQYF.

This chain joins TRBV6-2 or TRBV6-3 and TRBJ2-7, with D possibly matching TRBD2 (5 bases). Germline V CDR1 and CDR2: MNHEY, SVGEGT. Trimming left V 5 bases short and J 4 bases short, with 21 bases between. The length of the CDR3 is 16 residues. The CDR3 DNA reads as TGTGCCAGCAGTGCCGCCGGTAGCGTGTCTCGGTACGAGCAGTACTTC. Its translation is CASSAAGSVSRYEQYF.

This clone was detected once. This chain connects TRBV18 to TRBJ2-7; the D is unclear. The CDR3 consists of 13 residues. V was clipped by 8 bases and J by 1 base, with 12 bases between them. Germline V gene lookup returns CDR1 KGHSH and CDR2 LQKENI. The DNA of the CDR3 is TGTGCCAGCCAAGTACTACCATCCTACGAGCAGTACTTC. Its translation is CASQVLPSYEQYF.

This clone was seen more than once but under ten times. The J gene is TRBJ1-2, the V gene TRBV7-2; D may be TRBD1 (5 bases). CDR1 and CDR2 (germline): SGHTA, FQGNSA. This CDR3 has 15 residues. The germline V and J ends were trimmed by 0 bases and 6 bases, with 14 bases remaining between them. This chain's CDR3 is CASSLAAGGFDGYTF. CDR3 in DNA: TGTGCCAGCAGCTTAGCGGCCGGGGGGTTTGATGGCTACACCTTC.

This chain joins TRBV5-5 and TRBJ1-2; the D is unclear. Looked up from germline, CDR1 is SGHKS and CDR2 is YYEKEE (reference sequence). Trimming pared 2 bases from V and 5 bases from J, leaving 7 bases between. The CDR3 runs 12 residues. The CDR3 protein is CASSFSGYGYTF. In nucleotides, the CDR3 is TGTGCCAGCAGCTTCTCGGGATATGGCTACACCTTC.

The chain uses TRBV27 and TRBJ1-5; D is uncertain. The V and J ends lost 6 bases and 0 bases respectively, with 6 bases between them. CDR3 length: 13 amino acids. The germline V gene encodes CDR1 MNHEY and CDR2 SMNVEV (reference sequence). The CDR3 is CASRRVSNQPQHF. CDR3 coding DNA: TGTGCCAGCAGACGGGTTAGCAATCAGCCCCAGCATTTT.

V is TRBV7-9 and J is TRBJ2-5; 12 bases align to TRBD2. The CDR3 extends over 15 amino acids. V gave up 5 bases and J gave up 5 bases; unmatched junction bases: 6. From germline, CDR1 is SEHNR and CDR2 FQNEAQ (reference sequence). CDR3 residues: CASSQLAGGGETQYF. The CDR3 nucleotides are TGTGCCAGCAGCCAACTAGCGGGAGGTGGGGAGACCCAGTACTTC.

Notes on this clone: An end of the junction differs from the germline gene, which may be a read error. The chain recombines TRBV7-7 with TRBJ2-1; TRBD2 aligns across 12 bases. The CDR3 totals 15 residues. Germline values: CDR1 SSHAT, CDR2 FNYEAQ (reference sequence). DNA for the CDR3: TGTGCTAGCAGCTTAGGACTAGCGGGATATGATGAGCAGTTCTTC. Protein product: CASSLGLAGYDEQFF.

V gene TRBV6-5 combines with J gene TRBJ1-4; 9 nucleotides match TRBD1. This CDR3 has 15 amino acids. Per germline, CDR1 MNHEY and CDR2 SVGAGI. The J segment lost 6 bases and the V segment lost 0 bases, leaving 2 bases of the junction unmatched. CDR3 nucleotides: TGTGCCAGCAGTTACTCCGGGACAGGGTATGAAAAACTGTTTTTT. Amino acid sequence: CASSYSGTGYEKLFF.

The chain couples TRBV7-3 to TRBJ1-1, with D possibly TRBD1 on 5 matching bases. Trimming removed 4 bases at V and 5 bases at J, with 14 bases between. Germline CDR1 reads SGHTA; CDR2 reads FQGTGA. The CDR3 consists of 14 residues. The CDR3 here is CASSSQGSGTEAFF. The CDR3 DNA sequence: TGTGCCAGCAGCTCCCAGGGTTCAGGTACTGAAGCTTTCTTT.

The chain joins TRBV5-1 to TRBJ2-7, with TRBD2 identical over 8 bases. The CDR3 is made up of 17 amino acids. V shed 0 bases and J 4 bases; nucleotides not matched to a gene: 12. CDR1 and CDR2 (germline): SGHRS, YFSETQ. The CDR3 region is CASSLEAGALMGYEQYF. In DNA form, the CDR3 reads TGCGCCAGCAGCTTGGAAGCGGGGGCACTAATGGGATACGAGCAGTACTTC.

The rearrangement uses TRBV4-2 and TRBJ2-5; D is ambiguous. Trimming shortened V by 0 bases and J by 4 bases, and 15 bases separated the two germline ends. Germline V gives CDR1 LGHNA, CDR2 YNFKEQ. The CDR3 extends over 16 amino acids. The CDR3: CASSQDLETTVETQYF. CDR3 DNA sequence: TGTGCCAGCAGCCAAGATCTTGAGACAACGGTAGAGACCCAGTACTTC.

This sequence joins TRBV10-3 and TRBJ1-1; TRBD1 matches 8 bases. Germline V gives CDR1 ENHRY, CDR2 SYGVKD. This CDR3 comprises 14 residues. Losses at the gene ends were 2 bases for V and 6 bases for J; bases not matched to a gene: 5. The DNA of the CDR3 is TGTGCCATCAGTGAGGACAGGGGATCCGCTGAAGCTTTCTTT. This sequence encodes CAISEDRGSAEAFF.